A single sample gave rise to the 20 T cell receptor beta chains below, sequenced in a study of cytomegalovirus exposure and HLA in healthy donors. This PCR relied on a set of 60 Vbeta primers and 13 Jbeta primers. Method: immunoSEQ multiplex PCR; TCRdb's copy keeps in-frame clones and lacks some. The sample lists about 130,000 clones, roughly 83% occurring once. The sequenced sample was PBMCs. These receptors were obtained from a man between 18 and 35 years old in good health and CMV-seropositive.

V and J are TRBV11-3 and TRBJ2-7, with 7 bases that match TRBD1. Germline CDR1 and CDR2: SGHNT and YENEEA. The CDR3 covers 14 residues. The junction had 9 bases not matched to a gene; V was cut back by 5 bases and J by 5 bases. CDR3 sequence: CASSVGQRYDEQYF. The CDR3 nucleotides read TGTGCCAGCAGCGTGGGACAGAGATACGACGAGCAGTACTTC.

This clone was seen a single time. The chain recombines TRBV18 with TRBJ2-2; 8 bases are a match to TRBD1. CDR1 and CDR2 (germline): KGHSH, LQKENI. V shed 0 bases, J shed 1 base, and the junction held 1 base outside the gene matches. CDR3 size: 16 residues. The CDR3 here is CASSPPDRGNTGELFF. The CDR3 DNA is TGTGCCAGCTCACCACCCGACAGGGGGAACACCGGGGAGCTGTTTTTT.

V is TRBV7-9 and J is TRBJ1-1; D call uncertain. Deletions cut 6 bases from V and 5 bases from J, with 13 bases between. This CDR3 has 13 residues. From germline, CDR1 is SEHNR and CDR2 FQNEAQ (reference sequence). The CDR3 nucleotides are TGTGCCAGCAGTCCTCCGAGTGGTACTGAAGCTTTCTTT. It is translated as CASSPPSGTEAFF.

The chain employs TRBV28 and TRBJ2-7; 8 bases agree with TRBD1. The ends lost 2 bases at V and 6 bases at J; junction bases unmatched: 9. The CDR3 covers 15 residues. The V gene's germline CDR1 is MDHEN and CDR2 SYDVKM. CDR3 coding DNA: TGTGCCAGCAGTTTACCTTCAGGACAGGGTGGCGAGCAGTACTTC. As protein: CASSLPSGQGGEQYF.

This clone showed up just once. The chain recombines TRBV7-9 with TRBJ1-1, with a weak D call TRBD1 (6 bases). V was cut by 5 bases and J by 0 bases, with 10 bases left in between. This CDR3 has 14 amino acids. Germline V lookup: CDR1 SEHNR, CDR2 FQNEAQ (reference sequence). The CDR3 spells CASSQGGMNTEAFF. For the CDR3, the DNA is TGTGCCAGCAGCCAAGGGGGAATGAACACTGAAGCTTTCTTT.

This chain's CDR3 is CASRDQGDSPLHF. Written as DNA, the CDR3 is TGTGCCAGCAGGGATCAGGGGGATTCACCCCTCCACTTT. The chain couples TRBV28 to TRBJ1-6; 7 bases map to TRBD1. The CDR3 is 13 amino acids. Germline CDR1 MDHEN, CDR2 SYDVKM. The V segment lost 6 bases and the J segment 8 bases; nucleotides outside the gene matches: 4.

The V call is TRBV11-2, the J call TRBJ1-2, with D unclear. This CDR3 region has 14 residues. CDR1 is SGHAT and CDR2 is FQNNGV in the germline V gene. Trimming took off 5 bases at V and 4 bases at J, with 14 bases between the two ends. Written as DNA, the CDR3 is TGTGCCAGCAGCCCGGAGGCACATTCCTATGGCTACACCTTC. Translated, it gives CASSPEAHSYGYTF.

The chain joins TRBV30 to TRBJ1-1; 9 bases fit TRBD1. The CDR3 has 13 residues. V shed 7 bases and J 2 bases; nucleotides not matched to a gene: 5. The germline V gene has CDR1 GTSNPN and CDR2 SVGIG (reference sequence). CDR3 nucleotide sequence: TGTGCCTTCCGGGACAGGGTCAACACTGAAGCTTTCTTT. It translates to CAFRDRVNTEAFF.

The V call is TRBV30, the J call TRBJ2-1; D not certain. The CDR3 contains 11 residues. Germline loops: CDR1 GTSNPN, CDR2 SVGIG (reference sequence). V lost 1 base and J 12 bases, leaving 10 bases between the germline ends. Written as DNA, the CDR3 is TGTGCCTGGAGTGGCGCGCCTTTGCAGTTCTTC. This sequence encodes CAWSGAPLQFF.

The CDR3, as DNA: TGTGCCAGTACACCCGGGCCCAGGGGCGGCTACACCTTC. It encodes CASTPGPRGGYTF. The chain uses TRBV19 and TRBJ1-2, with a weak D call TRBD1 (6 bases). Germline CDR1 is LNHDA and CDR2 is SQIVND (reference sequence). This CDR3 contains 13 residues. Trimming cost V 7 bases and J 8 bases, with 17 bases left between them.

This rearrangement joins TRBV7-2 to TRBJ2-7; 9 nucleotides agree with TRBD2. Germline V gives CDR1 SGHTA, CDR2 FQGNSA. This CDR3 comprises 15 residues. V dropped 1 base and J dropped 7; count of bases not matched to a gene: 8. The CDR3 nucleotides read TGTGCCAGCAGCTTAGAAATAGCGGGGGCAGGGGAGCAGTACTTC. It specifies CASSLEIAGAGEQYF.

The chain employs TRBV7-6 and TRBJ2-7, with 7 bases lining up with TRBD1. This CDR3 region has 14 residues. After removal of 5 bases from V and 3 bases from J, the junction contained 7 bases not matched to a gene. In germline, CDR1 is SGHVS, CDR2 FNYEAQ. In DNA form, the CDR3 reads TGTGCCAGCAGCCCCCGGGACAGCGACTACGAGCAGTACTTC. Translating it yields CASSPRDSDYEQYF.

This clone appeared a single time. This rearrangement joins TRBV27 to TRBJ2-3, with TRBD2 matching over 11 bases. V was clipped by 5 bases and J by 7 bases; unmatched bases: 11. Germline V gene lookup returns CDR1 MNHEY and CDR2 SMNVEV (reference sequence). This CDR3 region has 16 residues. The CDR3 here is CASSPLAGGFMNTQYF. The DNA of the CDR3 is TGTGCCAGCAGTCCTCTAGCGGGGGGATTTATGAATACGCAGTATTTT.

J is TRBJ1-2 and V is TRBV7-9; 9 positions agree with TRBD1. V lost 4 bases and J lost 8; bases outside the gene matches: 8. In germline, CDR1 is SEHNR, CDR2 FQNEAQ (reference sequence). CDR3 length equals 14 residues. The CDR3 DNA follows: TGTGCCAGCAGCTACGGGACAGGGCCGCGGGGCTACACCTTC. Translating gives CASSYGTGPRGYTF. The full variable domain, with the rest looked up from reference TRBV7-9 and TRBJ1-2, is DTGVSQNPRHKITKRGQNVTFRCDPISEHNRLYWYRQTLGQGPEFLTYFQNEAQLEKSRLLSDRFSAERPKGSFSTLEIQRTEQGDSAMYLCASSYGTGPRGYTFGSGTRLTVV.

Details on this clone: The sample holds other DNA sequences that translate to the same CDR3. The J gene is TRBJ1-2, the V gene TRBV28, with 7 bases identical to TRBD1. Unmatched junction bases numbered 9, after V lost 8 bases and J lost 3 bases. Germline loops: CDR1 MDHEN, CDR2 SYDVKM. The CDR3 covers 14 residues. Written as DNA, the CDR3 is TGTGCCAGCGCACTAAACAGGGGCTACTATGGCTACACCTTC. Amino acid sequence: CASALNRGYYGYTF.

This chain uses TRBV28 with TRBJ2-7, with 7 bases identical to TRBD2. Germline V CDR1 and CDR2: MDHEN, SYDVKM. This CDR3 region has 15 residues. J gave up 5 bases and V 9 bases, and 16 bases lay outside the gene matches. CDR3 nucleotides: TGTGCCAGTCTTTGGAGACTAGCACCCGGGGACGAGCAGTACTTC. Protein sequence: CASLWRLAPGDEQYF.

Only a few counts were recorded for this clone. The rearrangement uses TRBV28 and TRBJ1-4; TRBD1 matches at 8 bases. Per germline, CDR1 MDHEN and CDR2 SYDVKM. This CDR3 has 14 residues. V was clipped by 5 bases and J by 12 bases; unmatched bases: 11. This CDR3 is CASSLSPYRGELFF. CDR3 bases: TGTGCCAGCAGTCTGAGCCCCTACAGGGGGGAACTGTTTTTT.

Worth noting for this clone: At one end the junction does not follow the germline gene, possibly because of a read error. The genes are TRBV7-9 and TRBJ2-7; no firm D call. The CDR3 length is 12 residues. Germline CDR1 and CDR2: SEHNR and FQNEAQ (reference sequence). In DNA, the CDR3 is TGTTCCAGCAGCTTACTCGCCTACGAGCAGTACTTC. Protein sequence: CSSSLLAYEQYF.

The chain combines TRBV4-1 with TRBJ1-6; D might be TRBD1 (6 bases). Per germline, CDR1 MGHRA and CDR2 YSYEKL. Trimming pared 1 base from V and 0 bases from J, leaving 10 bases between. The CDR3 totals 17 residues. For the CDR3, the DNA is TGCGCCAGCAGCCAAGCGGGACAACTCTCCTATAATTCACCCCTCCACTTT. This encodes CASSQAGQLSYNSPLHF.

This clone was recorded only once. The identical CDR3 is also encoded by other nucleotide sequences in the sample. The CDR3 nucleotides read TGCAGCGTTGAACTCGGACACTCCTTGGGGCAGTTCTTC. Its translation is CSVELGHSLGQFF. This chain uses TRBV29-1 with TRBJ2-1; TRBD1 might be the D (5 bases). The V end was cut by 2 bases, the J end by 12 bases, with 17 bases between. The CDR3 spans 13 residues. Germline V gives CDR1 SQVTM, CDR2 ANQGSEA.